The source of this TCR beta chain is a study of T cell responses to AZD1222 COVID-19 vaccine. The CDR3 covers 16 residues. V was cut by 4 bases and J by 5 bases, with 21 bases left in between. The V gene's germline CDR1 is SGHAT and CDR2 FQNNGV. Using immunoSEQ multiplex PCR, the repertoire was profiled, and TCRdb retains in-frame clones only, with some absent. This sample carries some 160,000 clones, roughly 90% of them seen once, and the ten largest clones take around 5.2%. To note about this clone: Antigen unknown.

Study observations and caveats: None of the repertoires were sampled until the peak T cell response had passed. Nearly half of unique spike-specific TCRs reportedly avoided B.1.351 and B.1.1.7 mutated regions.

The receptor was isolated from an adult in good health. V gene TRBV11-2 combines with J gene TRBJ2-7, with D possibly called TRBD1 or TRBD2 (6 bases each). The sequences come from peripheral blood, collected on day 0 of AZD1222 vaccination. The CDR3 DNA follows: TGTGCCAGCAGCTCGACCCAGGGGAGGATAGGTAACGAGCAGTACTTC. Translation gives CASSSTQGRIGNEQYF.